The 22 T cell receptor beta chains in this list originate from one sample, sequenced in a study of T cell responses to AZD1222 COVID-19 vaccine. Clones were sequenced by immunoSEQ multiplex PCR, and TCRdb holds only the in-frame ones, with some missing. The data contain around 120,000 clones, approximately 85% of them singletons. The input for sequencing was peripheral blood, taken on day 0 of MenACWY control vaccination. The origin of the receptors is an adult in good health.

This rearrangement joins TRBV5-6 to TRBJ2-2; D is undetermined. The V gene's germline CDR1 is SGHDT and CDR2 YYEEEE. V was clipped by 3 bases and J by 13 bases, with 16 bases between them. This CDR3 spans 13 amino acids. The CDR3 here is CASSSKGGRTLFF. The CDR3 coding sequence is TGTGCCAGCAGCTCAAAGGGTGGTCGTACGCTGTTTTTT.

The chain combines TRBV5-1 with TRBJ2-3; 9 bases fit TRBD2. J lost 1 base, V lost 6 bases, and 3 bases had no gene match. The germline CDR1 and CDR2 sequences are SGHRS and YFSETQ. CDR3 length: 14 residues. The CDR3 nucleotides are TGCGCCAGCACGACTAGCGGACGCACAGATACGCAGTATTTT. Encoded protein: CASTTSGRTDTQYF.

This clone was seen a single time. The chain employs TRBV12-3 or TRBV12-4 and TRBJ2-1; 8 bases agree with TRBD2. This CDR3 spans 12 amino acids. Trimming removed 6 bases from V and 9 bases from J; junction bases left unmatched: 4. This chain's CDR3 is CASRPREAEQFF. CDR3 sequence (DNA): TGTGCCAGCAGGCCGCGGGAGGCTGAGCAGTTCTTC.

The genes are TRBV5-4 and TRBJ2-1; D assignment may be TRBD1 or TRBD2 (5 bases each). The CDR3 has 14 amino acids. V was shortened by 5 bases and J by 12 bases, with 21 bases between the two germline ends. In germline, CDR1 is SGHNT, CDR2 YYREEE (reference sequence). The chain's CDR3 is CASRPTWAERGQFF. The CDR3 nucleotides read TGTGCCAGCAGGCCGACTTGGGCGGAGAGGGGGCAGTTCTTC.

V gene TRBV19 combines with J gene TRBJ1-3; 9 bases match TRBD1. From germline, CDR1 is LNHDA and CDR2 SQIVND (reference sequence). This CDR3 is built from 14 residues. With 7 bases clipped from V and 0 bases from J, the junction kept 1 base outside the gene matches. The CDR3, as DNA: TGTGCCAGTAACAGGGGGCTCTCTGGAAACACCATATATTTT. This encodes CASNRGLSGNTIYF.

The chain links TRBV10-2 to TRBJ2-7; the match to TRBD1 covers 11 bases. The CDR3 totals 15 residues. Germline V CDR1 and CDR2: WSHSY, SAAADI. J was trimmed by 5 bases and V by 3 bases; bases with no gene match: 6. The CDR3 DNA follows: TGCGCCAGCAGTGATCGTAGGACAGGGGGCGACGAGCAGTACTTC. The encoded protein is CASSDRRTGGDEQYF.

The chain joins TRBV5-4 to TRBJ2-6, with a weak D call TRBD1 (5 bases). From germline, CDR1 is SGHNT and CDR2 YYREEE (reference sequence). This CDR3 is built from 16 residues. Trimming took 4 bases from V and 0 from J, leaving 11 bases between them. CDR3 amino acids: CASSPGSNSGANVLTF. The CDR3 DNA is TGTGCCAGCAGCCCAGGGTCGAACTCTGGGGCCAACGTCCTGACTTTC.

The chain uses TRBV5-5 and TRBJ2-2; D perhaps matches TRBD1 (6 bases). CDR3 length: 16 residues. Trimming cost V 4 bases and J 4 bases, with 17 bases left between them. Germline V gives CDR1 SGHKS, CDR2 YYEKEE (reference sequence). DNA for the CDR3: TGTGCCAGCAGCACCCTCCAGACAGGACTCACCGGGGAGCTGTTTTTT. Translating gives CASSTLQTGLTGELFF.

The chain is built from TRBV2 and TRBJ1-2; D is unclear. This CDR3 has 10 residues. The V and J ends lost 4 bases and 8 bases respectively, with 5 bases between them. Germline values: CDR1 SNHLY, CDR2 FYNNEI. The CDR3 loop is CASSGIGYTF. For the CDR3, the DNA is TGTGCCAGCAGTGGTATAGGCTACACCTTC. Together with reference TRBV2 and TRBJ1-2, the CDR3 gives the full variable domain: EPEVTQTPSHQVTQMGQEVILRCVPISNHLYFYWYRQILGQKVEFLVSFYNNEISEKSEIFDDQFSVERPDGSNFTLKIRSTKLEDSAMYFCASSGIGYTFGSGTRLTVV.

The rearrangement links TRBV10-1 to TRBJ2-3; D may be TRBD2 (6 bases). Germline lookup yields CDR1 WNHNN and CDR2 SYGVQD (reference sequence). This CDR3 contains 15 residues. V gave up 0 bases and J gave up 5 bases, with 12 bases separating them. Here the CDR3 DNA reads TGCGCCAGCAGTGAGTCGGGGACTGGCGGAGATACGCAGTATTTT. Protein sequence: CASSESGTGGDTQYF.

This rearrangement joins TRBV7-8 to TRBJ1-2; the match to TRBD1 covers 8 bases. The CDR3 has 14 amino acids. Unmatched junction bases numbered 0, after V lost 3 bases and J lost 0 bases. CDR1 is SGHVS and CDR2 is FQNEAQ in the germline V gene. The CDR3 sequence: CASSLGQANYGYTF. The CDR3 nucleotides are TGTGCCAGCAGCTTGGGACAGGCTAACTATGGCTACACCTTC.

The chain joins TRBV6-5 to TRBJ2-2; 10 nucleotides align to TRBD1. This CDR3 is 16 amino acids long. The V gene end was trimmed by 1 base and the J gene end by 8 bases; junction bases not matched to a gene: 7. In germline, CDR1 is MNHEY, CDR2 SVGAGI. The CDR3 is CASSYLWTGGGGELFF. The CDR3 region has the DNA TGTGCCAGCAGTTACTTATGGACAGGGGGAGGTGGGGAGCTGTTTTTT.

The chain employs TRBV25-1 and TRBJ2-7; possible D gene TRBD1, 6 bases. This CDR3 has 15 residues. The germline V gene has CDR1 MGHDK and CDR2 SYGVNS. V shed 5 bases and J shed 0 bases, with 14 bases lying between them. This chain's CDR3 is CASSWDTNFSYEQYF. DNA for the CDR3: TGTGCCAGCAGTTGGGACACCAACTTCTCCTACGAGCAGTACTTC.

CDR3 in DNA: TGTGCCAGCAGCATCCAGGGAGACACCATATATTTT. It codes for CASSIQGDTIYF. The chain has TRBV9 and TRBJ1-3, with D possibly being TRBD1 (5 bases). Germline-derived CDR1 and CDR2 are SGDLS and YYNGEE. Trimming cost V 4 bases and J 8 bases, with 10 bases left between them. The CDR3 extends over 12 amino acids.

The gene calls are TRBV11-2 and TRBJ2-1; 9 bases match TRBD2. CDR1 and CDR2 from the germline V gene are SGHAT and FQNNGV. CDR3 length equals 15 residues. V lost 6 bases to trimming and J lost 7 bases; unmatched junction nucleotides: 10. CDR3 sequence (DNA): TGTGCCAGCAGGTCCCTTAGCGGGAGAACGAATGAGCAGTTCTTC. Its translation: CASRSLSGRTNEQFF.

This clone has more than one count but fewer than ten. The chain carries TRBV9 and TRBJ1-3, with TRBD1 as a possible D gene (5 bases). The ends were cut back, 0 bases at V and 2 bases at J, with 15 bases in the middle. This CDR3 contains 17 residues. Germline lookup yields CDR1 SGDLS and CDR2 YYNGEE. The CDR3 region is CASSVGRGRNAGNTIYF. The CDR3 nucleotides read TGTGCCAGCAGCGTAGGCCGGGGGAGGAACGCTGGAAACACCATATATTTT.

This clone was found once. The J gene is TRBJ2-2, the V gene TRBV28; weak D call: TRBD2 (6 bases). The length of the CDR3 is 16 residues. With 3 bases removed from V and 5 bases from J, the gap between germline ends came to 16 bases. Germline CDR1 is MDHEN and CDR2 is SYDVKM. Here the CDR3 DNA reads TGTGCCAGCAGTTTTTCGGGAGCGGTAGGGACCGGGGAGCTGTTTTTT. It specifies CASSFSGAVGTGELFF.

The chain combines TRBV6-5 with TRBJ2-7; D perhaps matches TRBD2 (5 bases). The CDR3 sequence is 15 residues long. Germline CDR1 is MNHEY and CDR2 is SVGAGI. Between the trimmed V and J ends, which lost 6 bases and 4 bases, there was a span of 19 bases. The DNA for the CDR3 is TGTGCCAGCAGCAGACGGACTGTCGACGCATACGAGCAGTACTTC. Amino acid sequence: CASSRRTVDAYEQYF.

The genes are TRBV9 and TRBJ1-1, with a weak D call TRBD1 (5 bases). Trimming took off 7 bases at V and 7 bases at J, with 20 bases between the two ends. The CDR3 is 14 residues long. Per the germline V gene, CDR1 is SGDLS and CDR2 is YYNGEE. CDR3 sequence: CASSLQTAGGEAFF. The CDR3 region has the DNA TGTGCCAGCTCCCTTCAGACAGCGGGGGGTGAAGCTTTCTTT.

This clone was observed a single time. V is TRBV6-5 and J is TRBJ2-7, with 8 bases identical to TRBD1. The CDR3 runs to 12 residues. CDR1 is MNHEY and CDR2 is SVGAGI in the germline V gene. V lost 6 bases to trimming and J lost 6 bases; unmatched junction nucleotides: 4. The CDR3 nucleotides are TGTGCCAGCAGAGGACAGGGAAGCGAGCAGTACTTC. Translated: CASRGQGSEQYF.

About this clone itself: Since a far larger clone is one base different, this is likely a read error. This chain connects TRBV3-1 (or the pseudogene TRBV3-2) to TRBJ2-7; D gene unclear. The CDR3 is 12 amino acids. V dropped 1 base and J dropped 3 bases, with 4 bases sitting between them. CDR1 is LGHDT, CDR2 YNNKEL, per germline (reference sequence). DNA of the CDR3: TGTGCCAGCAGCCAAGTTAACTACGAGCAGTACTTC. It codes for CASSQVNYEQYF.

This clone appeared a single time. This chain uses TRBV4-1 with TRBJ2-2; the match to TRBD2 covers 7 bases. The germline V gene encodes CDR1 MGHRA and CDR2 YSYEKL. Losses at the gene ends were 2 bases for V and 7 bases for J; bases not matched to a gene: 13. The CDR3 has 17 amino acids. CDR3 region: CASSQLPGGVGSGELFF. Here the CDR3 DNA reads TGCGCCAGCAGCCAATTACCGGGAGGTGTAGGGAGCGGGGAGCTGTTTTTT.